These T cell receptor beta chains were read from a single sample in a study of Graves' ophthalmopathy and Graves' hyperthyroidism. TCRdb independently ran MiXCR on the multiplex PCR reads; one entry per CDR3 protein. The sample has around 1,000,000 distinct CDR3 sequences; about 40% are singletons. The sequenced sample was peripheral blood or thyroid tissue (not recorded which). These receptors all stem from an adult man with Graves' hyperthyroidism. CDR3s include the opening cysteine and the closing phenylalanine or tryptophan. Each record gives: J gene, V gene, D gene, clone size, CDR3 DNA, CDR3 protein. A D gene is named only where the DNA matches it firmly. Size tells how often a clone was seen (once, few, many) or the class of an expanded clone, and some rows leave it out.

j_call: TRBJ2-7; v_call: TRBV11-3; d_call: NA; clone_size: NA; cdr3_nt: TGTGCCAGCAGCTACACCGGGACACCCTTAGGCGAGCAGTACTTC; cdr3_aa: CASSYTGTPLGEQYF
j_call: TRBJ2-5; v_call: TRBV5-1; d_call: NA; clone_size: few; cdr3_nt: TGCGCCAGCAGCCCGCTGCCACAGGGAGGTGGCGAGACCCAGTACTTC; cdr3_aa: CASSPLPQGGGETQYF
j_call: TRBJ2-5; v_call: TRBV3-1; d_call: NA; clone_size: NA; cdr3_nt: TGTGCCAGCAGCCAAGATTATCGAACAGCCGGGGAGCAGTACTTC; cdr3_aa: CASSQDYRTAGEQYF
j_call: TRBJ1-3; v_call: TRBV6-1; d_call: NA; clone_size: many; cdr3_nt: TGTGCCAGCAGTGAGGGTTACACCATATATTTT; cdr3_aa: CASSEGYTIYF
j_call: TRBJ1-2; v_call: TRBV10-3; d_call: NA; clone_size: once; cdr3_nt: TGTGCCGCCGTTGGGTCGAGCACGAATGGCTACACCTTC; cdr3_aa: CAAVGSSTNGYTF
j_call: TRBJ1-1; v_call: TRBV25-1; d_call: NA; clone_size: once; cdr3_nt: TGTGCTAGACGAGTCGGCCAGGGCACTGAAGCTTTCTTT; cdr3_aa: CARRVGQGTEAFF
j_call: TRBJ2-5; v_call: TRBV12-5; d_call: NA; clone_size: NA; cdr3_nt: TGTGCTAGTGGTTTTCAGCAGGGTGAAGAGACCCAGTACTTC; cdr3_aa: CASGFQQGEETQYF
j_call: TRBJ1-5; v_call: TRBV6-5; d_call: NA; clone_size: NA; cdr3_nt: TGTGCCAGCAGCCACTCAGGGCATTATCAGCCCCAGCATTTT; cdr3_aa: CASSHSGHYQPQHF
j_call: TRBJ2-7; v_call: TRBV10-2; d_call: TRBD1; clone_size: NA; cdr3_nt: TGCGCCAGCAGCGTCAGGGGGCGTGCGGTAACGTACGAGCAGTACTTC; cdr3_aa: CASSVRGRAVTYEQYF
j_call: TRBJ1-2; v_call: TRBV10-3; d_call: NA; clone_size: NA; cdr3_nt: TGTGCCATCAGTGAGGCGAGAGCTAACTATGGCTACACCTTC; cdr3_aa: CAISEARANYGYTF
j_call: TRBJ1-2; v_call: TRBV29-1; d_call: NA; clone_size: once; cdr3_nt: TGCAGCGTTGAAAGACGGAATAACTATGGCTACACCTTC; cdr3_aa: CSVERRNNYGYTF
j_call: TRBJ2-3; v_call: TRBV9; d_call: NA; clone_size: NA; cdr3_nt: TGTGCCAGCAGCGTAGAACCCCCCACAGATACGCAGTATTTT; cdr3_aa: CASSVEPPTDTQYF
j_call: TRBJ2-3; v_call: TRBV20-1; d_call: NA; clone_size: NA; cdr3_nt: TGCAGTGCTCTGACCGGGACTAGCACAGATACGCAGTATTTT; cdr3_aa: CSALTGTSTDTQYF
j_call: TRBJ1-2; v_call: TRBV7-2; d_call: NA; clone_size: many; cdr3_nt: TGTGCCAGCAGCTTAGATGGGGGGGCGTACTATGGCTACACCTTC; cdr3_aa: CASSLDGGAYYGYTF
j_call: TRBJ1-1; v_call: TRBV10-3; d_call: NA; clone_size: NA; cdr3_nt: TGTGCCATCAGTGACCGGGACACTACCTACACTGAAGCTTTCTTT; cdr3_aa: CAISDRDTTYTEAFF
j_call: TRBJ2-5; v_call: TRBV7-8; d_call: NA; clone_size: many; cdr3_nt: TGTGCCAGCAGCTTAGAGTTTTTAGAGACCCAGTACTTC; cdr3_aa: CASSLEFLETQYF
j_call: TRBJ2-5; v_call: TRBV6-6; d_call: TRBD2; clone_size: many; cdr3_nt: TGTGCCAGCAGGGGGAGCGGGGTCGAGACCCAGTACTTC; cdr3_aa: CASRGSGVETQYF
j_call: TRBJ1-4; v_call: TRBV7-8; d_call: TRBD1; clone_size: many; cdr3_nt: TGTGCCAGCAGCTTAGTCCCGGACAGGGGGAGGGAAAAACTGTTTTTT; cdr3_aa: CASSLVPDRGREKLFF
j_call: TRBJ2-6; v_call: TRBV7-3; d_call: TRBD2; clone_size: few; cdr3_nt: TGTGCCAGCTCGGGGGGGCGCGGCTACTCTGGGGCCAACGTCCTGACTTTC; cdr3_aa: CASSGGRGYSGANVLTF
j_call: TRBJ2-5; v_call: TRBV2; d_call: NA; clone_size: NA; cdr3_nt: TGTGCCAGCAGTGAAGCAACGGCGGGCCCCCAAGAGACCCAGTACTTC; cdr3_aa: CASSEATAGPQETQYF
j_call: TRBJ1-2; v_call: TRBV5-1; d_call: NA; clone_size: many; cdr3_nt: TGCGCCAGCAGCTTGGTTTTTGGGGACGGCTACACCTTC; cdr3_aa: CASSLVFGDGYTF
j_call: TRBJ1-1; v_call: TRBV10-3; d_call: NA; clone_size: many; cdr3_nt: TGTGCCGCCCACAGGGATTGGGACACTGAAGCTTTCTTT; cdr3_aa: CAAHRDWDTEAFF
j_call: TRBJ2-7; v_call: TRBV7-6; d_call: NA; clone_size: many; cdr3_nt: TGTGCCAGCAGCTTAGGAGGGGGAGCGGGAAGGTACGAGCAGTACTTC; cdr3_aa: CASSLGGGAGRYEQYF
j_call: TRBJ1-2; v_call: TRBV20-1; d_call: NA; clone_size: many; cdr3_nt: TGCAGTGCTAGCCGTGGCAATAAGGAGGCCTATGGCTACACCTTC; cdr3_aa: CSASRGNKEAYGYTF
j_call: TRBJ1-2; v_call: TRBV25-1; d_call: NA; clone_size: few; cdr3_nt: TGTGCCAGCAGTGCTAGGAGGGGGTTAGGCTACACCTTC; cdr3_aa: CASSARRGLGYTF
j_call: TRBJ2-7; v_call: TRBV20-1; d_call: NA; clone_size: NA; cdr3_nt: TGCAGTGCTAGAGTGACCGGGAAGACCTACGAGCAGTACTTC; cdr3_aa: CSARVTGKTYEQYF
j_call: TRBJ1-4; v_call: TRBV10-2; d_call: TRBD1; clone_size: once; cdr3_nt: TGCGCCAGCAGTGCCGCAGGGGGTGAAAAACTGTTTTTT; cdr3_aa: CASSAAGGEKLFF
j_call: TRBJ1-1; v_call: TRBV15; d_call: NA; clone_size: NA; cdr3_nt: TGTGCCACCAGCAGAGATGGGAAGGAAGCTTTCTTT; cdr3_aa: CATSRDGKEAFF
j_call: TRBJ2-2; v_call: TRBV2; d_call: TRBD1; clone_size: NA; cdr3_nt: TGTGCCAGCAGGAGACAGGGGGCAAGGACCGGGGAGCTGTTTTTT; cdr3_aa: CASRRQGARTGELFF
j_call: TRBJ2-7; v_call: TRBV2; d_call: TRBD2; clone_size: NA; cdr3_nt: TGTGCCAGCAGTTTACTGGCTAGCGGGAGTCGGTACGAGCAGTACTTC; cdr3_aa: CASSLLASGSRYEQYF
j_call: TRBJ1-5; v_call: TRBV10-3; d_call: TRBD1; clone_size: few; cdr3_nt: TGTGCCAGCAGTTACTACGTTCTGGACCAACAGGGGAGGGGATATAGCAATCAGCCCCAGCATTTT; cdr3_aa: CASSYYVLDQQGRGYSNQPQHF
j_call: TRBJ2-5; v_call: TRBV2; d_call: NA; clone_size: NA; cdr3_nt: TGTGCCAGCAGTGAAAGGGGTCAGACCCAGTACTTC; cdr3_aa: CASSERGQTQYF
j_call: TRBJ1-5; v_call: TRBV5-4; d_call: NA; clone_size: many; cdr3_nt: TGTGCCCGCTGGGACGGCCCGAGCAATCAGCCCCAGCATTTT; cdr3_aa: CARWDGPSNQPQHF
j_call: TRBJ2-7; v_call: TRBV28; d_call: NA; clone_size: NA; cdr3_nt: TGTGCCATCAAACAGGGTGGGGTCTACGAGCAGTACTTC; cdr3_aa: CAIKQGGVYEQYF
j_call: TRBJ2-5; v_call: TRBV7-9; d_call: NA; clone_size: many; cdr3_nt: TGTGCCAGCAGCTTAGCGGCTAGCTCCCGGGAGACCCAGTACTTC; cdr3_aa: CASSLAASSRETQYF
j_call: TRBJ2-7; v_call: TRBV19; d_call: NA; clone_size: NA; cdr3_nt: TGTGCCAGTAAAGGAAAACACTCCCCCTCGGGCTCCTACGAGCAGTACTTC; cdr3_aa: CASKGKHSPSGSYEQYF
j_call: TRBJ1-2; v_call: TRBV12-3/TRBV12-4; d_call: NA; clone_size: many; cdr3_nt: TGTGCCACCTTCCCCGACCGTGGAGCTAACTATGGCTACACCTTC; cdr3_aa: CATFPDRGANYGYTF
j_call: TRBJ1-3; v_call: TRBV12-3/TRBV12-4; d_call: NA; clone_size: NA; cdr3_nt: TGTGCCATTCCCGGTCCTGGGTCTGGAAACACCATATATTTT; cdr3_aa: CAIPGPGSGNTIYF
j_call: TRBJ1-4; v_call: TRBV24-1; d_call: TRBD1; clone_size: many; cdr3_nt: TGTGCCACCAGTGGGGACAGTAATGAAAAACTGTTTTTT; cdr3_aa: CATSGDSNEKLFF
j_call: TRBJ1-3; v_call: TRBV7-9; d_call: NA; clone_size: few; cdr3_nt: TGTGCCAGCAGCTCAGGGACGGTGCCTGGAAACACCATATATTTT; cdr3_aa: CASSSGTVPGNTIYF
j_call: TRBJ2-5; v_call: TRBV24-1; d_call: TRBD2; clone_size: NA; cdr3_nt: TGTGCCACCAGTGCAGCGGGATTCCAAGAGACCCAGTACTTC; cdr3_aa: CATSAAGFQETQYF
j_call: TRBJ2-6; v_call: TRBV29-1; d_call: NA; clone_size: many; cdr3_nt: TGCAGCGTGGAGTCTGGGGCCAACGTCCTGACTTTC; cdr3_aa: CSVESGANVLTF
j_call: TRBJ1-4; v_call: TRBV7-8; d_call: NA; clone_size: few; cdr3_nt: TGTGCCAGCAGCAACAGTGCTAATGAAAAACTGTTTTTT; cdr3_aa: CASSNSANEKLFF
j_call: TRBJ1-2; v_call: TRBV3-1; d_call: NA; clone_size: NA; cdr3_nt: TGTGCCAGCAGCCGTACCCAGGGTGATCATGGCTACACCTTC; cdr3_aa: CASSRTQGDHGYTF
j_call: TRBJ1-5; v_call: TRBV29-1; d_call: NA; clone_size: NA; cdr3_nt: TGCAGCTTACTCGGCAATCAGCCCCAGCATTTT; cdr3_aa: CSLLGNQPQHF
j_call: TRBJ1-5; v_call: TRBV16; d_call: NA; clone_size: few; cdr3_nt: TGTGCCAGCAGCCAGGGTCCGGGACGAGCTGATAGCAATCAGCCCCAGCATTTT; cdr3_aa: CASSQGPGRADSNQPQHF
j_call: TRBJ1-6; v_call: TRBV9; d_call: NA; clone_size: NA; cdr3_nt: TGTGCCAGCAGCTCGGCAGATAATTCACCCCTCCACTTT; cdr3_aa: CASSSADNSPLHF
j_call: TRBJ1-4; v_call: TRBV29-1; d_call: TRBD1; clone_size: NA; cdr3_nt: TGCAGTGCTAGAGATTTCGGGACAGGCAGGACTAATGAAAAACTGTTTTTT; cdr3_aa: CSARDFGTGRTNEKLFF
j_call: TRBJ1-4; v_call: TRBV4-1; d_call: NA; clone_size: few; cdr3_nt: TGCGCCAGCAGCCAAGGGACCCAGAGCGTGGAAAAACTGTTTTTT; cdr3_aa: CASSQGTQSVEKLFF
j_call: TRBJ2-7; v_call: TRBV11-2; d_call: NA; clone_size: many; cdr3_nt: TGTGCCAGCAGCTCCCGGACGGAATACGAGCAGTACTTC; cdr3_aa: CASSSRTEYEQYF